These 5 T cell receptor beta chains were all obtained from the same sample, sequenced in a study of shared clonotypes between healthy human individuals. Profiled with immunoSEQ multiplex PCR; TCRdb holds only in-frame clones, not every one. Found here are about 580,000 clones, 95% to 98% of them singletons; the top ten hold 0.25% to 0.35%. Naive CD8 populations comprised CD45RO-negative cells positively selected for CCR7, excluding terminally differentiated effector memory CD45RA+ cells. Sequenced input: naive CD8+ T cells sorted from blood. These receptors were obtained from a man aged 30 to 39 in good health.

This rearrangement joins TRBV11-2 to TRBJ2-7; tentatively, D is TRBD1 or TRBD2 (5 bases each). This CDR3 is built from 13 residues. Germline V gives CDR1 SGHAT, CDR2 FQNNGV. The ends were cut back, 3 bases at V and 2 bases at J, with 8 bases in the middle. CDR3 sequence reads: CASSLGEPYEQYF. CDR3 nucleotide sequence: TGTGCCAGCAGCTTGGGGGAGCCCTACGAGCAGTACTTC.

This sequence joins TRBV7-9 and TRBJ2-5, with 8 bases fitting TRBD1. Losses at the gene ends were 2 bases for V and 5 bases for J; bases not matched to a gene: 4. The germline gives CDR1 SEHNR, CDR2 FQNEAQ (reference sequence). This CDR3 comprises 14 residues. The CDR3 DNA follows: TGTGCCAGCAGCTTATCGACAGGGGTTGAGACCCAGTACTTC. This sequence encodes CASSLSTGVETQYF.

The chain couples TRBV6-5 to TRBJ2-7, with unresolved D. V lost 0 bases and J lost 4, with 13 bases in between. This CDR3 region has 15 residues. Germline CDR1 and CDR2: MNHEY and SVGAGI. CDR3 nucleotide sequence: TGTGCCAGCAGTTACTCTCCACAGAGAGGATACGAGCAGTACTTC. Translated, it gives CASSYSPQRGYEQYF.

This clone was seen just once. The genes are TRBV18 and TRBJ1-4; D not certain. The CDR3 is 11 amino acids. The V gene lost 8 bases and the J gene lost 5 bases, with 6 bases spanning the gap. Looked up from germline, CDR1 is KGHSH and CDR2 is LQKENI. CDR3 sequence reads: CASRVNEKLFF. The CDR3 DNA follows: TGTGCCAGCCGGGTGAATGAAAAACTGTTTTTT.

This chain joins TRBV13 and TRBJ2-6, with a possible D match to TRBD1 (6 bases). V was cut by 5 bases and J by 4 bases, with 12 bases left in between. The CDR3 is 15 amino acids. Germline lookup yields CDR1 PRHDT and CDR2 FYEKMQ (reference sequence). The CDR3 DNA follows: TGTGCCAGCAGCAAGACCGGGACAGGGGCCAACGTCCTGACTTTC. As protein: CASSKTGTGANVLTF.